The 30 T cell receptor beta chains below all came from one sample that was sequenced in a study of cytomegalovirus exposure and HLA in healthy donors. PCR amplification relied on 60 Vbeta primers (plus 13 Jbeta primers). Some clones are missing from TCRdb's copy, which holds only in-frame ones; the method was immunoSEQ multiplex PCR. The sample records over 200,000 clones, over 80% being singletons. The sequencing sample was made of PBMCs. These receptors all stem from a woman aged 40 to 55 in good health and CMV-seropositive.

The rearrangement links TRBV11-2 to TRBJ1-5; D not resolved. V lost 0 bases and J 5 bases, leaving 8 bases between the germline ends. The CDR3 contains 14 residues. Germline CDR1 reads SGHAT; CDR2 reads FQNNGV. CDR3 protein: CASSLDSVYQPQHF. The CDR3 bases are TGTGCCAGCAGCTTAGATTCAGTTTATCAGCCCCAGCATTTT.

The chain combines TRBV30 with TRBJ1-2; 8 positions agree with TRBD1. The V and J ends lost 2 bases and 6 bases, in that order; junction bases with no gene match: 5. The germline V gene has CDR1 GTSNPN and CDR2 SVGIG (reference sequence). This CDR3 spans 13 amino acids. CDR3 sequence (DNA): TGTGCCTGGAGTCGGACAGGGAGGAATGGCTACACCTTC. Protein product: CAWSRTGRNGYTF.

The rearrangement links TRBV11-2 to TRBJ2-4; tentatively, D is TRBD2 (5 bases). Germline V CDR1 and CDR2: SGHAT, FQNNGV. Trimming left V 5 bases short and J 9 bases short, with 11 bases between. The CDR3 consists of 12 residues. CDR3 region: CASSPLGSIQYF. The CDR3 nucleotides are TGTGCCAGCAGCCCACTGGGGAGCATTCAGTACTTC. Full variable domain (missing parts from reference TRBV11-2 and TRBJ2-4): EAGVAQSPRYKIIEKRQSVAFWCNPISGHATLYWYQQILGQGPKLLIQFQNNGVVDDSQLPKDRFSAERLKGVDSTLKIQPAKLEDSAVYLCASSPLGSIQYFGAGTRLSVL.

In this sample, this clone turned up once. The V call is TRBV7-9, the J call TRBJ1-2; 8 bases match TRBD1. From germline, CDR1 is SEHNR and CDR2 FQNEAQ (reference sequence). This CDR3 contains 16 residues. Losses at the gene ends were 5 bases for V and 3 bases for J; bases not matched to a gene: 11. The CDR3 DNA is TGTGCCAGCAGCCCAATTGGGACAGGCGTCTACTATGGCTACACCTTC. Encoded protein: CASSPIGTGVYYGYTF.

The V gene is TRBV11-2, the J gene TRBJ1-1; tentative D call: TRBD1 (6 bases). The CDR3 runs to 13 residues. The V gene's germline CDR1 is SGHAT and CDR2 FQNNGV. Trimming cost V 5 bases and J 6 bases, with 13 bases left between them. The CDR3, as DNA: TGTGCCAGCAGCAAACAGGGTTGGGCTGAAGCTTTCTTT. Its translation is CASSKQGWAEAFF. Full variable domain (missing parts from reference TRBV11-2 and TRBJ1-1): EAGVAQSPRYKIIEKRQSVAFWCNPISGHATLYWYQQILGQGPKLLIQFQNNGVVDDSQLPKDRFSAERLKGVDSTLKIQPAKLEDSAVYLCASSKQGWAEAFFGQGTRLTVV.

The genes are TRBV6-5 and TRBJ2-3; 7 nucleotides agree with TRBD2. CDR1 and CDR2 (germline): MNHEY, SVGAGI. The J segment lost 1 base and the V segment lost 0 bases, leaving 4 bases of the junction unmatched. The CDR3 loop spans 16 amino acids. Written as DNA, the CDR3 is TGTGCCAGCAGTTACTCGAGGACTAGAGGCACAGATACGCAGTATTTT. Its translation: CASSYSRTRGTDTQYF.

This rearrangement joins TRBV5-4 to TRBJ1-2, with 7 bases fitting TRBD1. The CDR3 totals 13 residues. Germline CDR1 and CDR2: SGHNT and YYREEE (reference sequence). V was clipped by 5 bases and J by 4 bases; unmatched bases: 5. CDR3 bases: TGTGCCAGCAGTTCGGACAGGCTCTATGGCTACACCTTC. Amino acid sequence: CASSSDRLYGYTF.

This clone was detected only a few times. The rearrangement joins TRBV6-6 to TRBJ1-6; no firm D call. Germline CDR1 and CDR2: MNHNY and SVGAGI (reference sequence). V was shortened by 2 bases and J by 10 bases, with 6 bases between the two germline ends. This CDR3 spans 12 amino acids. In DNA, the CDR3 is TGTGCCAGCAGTTACGGGCAATCACCCCTCCACTTT. Its protein is CASSYGQSPLHF.

This sequence joins TRBV7-2 and TRBJ2-7; possible D gene TRBD2, 5 bases. The CDR3 sequence is 13 residues long. The V gene lost 1 base and the J gene lost 4 bases, with 8 bases spanning the gap. Germline lookup yields CDR1 SGHTA and CDR2 FQGNSA. The CDR3 DNA follows: TGTGCCAGCAGCTTAGAGCGGAATTACGAGCAGTACTTC. It codes for CASSLERNYEQYF.

The V call is TRBV11-3, the J call TRBJ2-7; D possibly corresponds to TRBD2 (5 bases). The CDR3 has 15 residues. Trimming removed 1 base at V and 2 bases at J, with 12 bases between. Germline V gives CDR1 SGHNT, CDR2 YENEEA. The CDR3 here is CASSLVSDSAYEQYF. The CDR3 DNA sequence: TGTGCCAGCAGCTTAGTTTCGGACTCCGCCTACGAGCAGTACTTC.

This chain connects TRBV6-6 to TRBJ1-5; 7 bases agree with TRBD1. This CDR3 has 16 amino acids. CDR1 is MNHNY, CDR2 SVGAGI, per germline (reference sequence). Trimming took 7 bases from V and 0 from J; bases not matched to a gene: 9. Here the CDR3 reads CASTRGTDSSNQPQHF. The CDR3 DNA sequence: TGTGCCAGCACCAGAGGGACAGACTCTAGCAATCAGCCCCAGCATTTT.

This chain uses TRBV2 with TRBJ2-1; no clear D. CDR1 and CDR2 from the germline V gene are SNHLY and FYNNEI. The CDR3 contains 15 residues. Trimming took off 3 bases at V and 2 bases at J, with 11 bases between the two ends. The CDR3 coding sequence is TGTGCCAGCAGTGAGATCGGCGGAGCCTACAATGAGCAGTTCTTC. It yields the protein CASSEIGGAYNEQFF.

The V and J genes are TRBV7-9 and TRBJ1-4; 8 bases agree with TRBD1. The CDR3 covers 15 residues. Germline V CDR1 and CDR2: SEHNR, FQNEAQ (reference sequence). Unmatched junction bases numbered 7, after V lost 6 bases and J lost 4 bases. The chain's CDR3 is CASSQGQGFNEKLFF. The DNA of the CDR3 is TGTGCCAGCAGTCAAGGACAGGGTTTTAATGAAAAACTGTTTTTT.

V is TRBV18 and J is TRBJ2-5, with TRBD2 identical over 8 bases. CDR3 length: 15 residues. The trim removed 3 bases at V and 5 bases at J, leaving 8 bases unmatched. Germline V lookup: CDR1 KGHSH, CDR2 LQKENI. CDR3 region: CASSPAAGVGETQYF. Here the CDR3 DNA reads TGTGCCAGCTCACCGGCAGCGGGGGTCGGGGAGACCCAGTACTTC.

This clone was counted only a few times. V usage is TRBV5-1 and J usage is TRBJ2-5; possibly TRBD1 for D (5 bases). Germline assignment: CDR1 SGHRS and CDR2 YFSETQ. V gave up 1 base and J gave up 4 bases, with 17 bases separating them. The CDR3 length is 16 residues. CDR3 nucleotides: TGCGCCAGCAGCTTGCCAGGGAAGATGAGCAGAGAGACCCAGTACTTC. Translating it yields CASSLPGKMSRETQYF.

For the CDR3, the DNA is TGTGCCAGCAGCTTAGCGCTCGGGAGCGACACCGGGGAGCTGTTTTTT. Translating it yields CASSLALGSDTGELFF. The rearrangement uses TRBV7-9 and TRBJ2-2; a possible D gene is TRBD2 (6 bases). The ends were cut back, 0 bases at V and 3 bases at J, with 11 bases in the middle. Germline CDR1 SEHNR, CDR2 FQNEAQ (reference sequence). The CDR3 has 16 residues.

This rearrangement joins TRBV29-1 to TRBJ2-1; TRBD1 matches 9 bases. The V gene's germline CDR1 is SQVTM and CDR2 ANQGSEA. Trimming removed 7 bases from V and 4 bases from J; junction bases left unmatched: 8. The CDR3 has 14 residues. The CDR3 DNA sequence: TGCAGCGCCCAGGGACAGGGAGAATACAATGAGCAGTTCTTC. Translated: CSAQGQGEYNEQFF.

CDR3 sequence reads: CASSLDRGGGAGELFF. The CDR3 DNA sequence: TGTGCCAGCAGCTTGGACCGCGGGGGTGGAGCCGGGGAGCTGTTTTTT. The V gene is TRBV5-8, the J gene TRBJ2-2, with 7 positions matching TRBD2. CDR1 and CDR2 from the germline V gene are SGHTS and YDEGEE. Trimming removed 0 bases from V and 6 bases from J; junction bases left unmatched: 8. The CDR3 consists of 16 residues.

The genes are TRBV5-1 and TRBJ1-6; D not certain. This CDR3 is built from 14 residues. Per germline, CDR1 SGHRS and CDR2 YFSETQ. Trimming shortened V by 3 bases and J by 10 bases, and 14 bases separated the two germline ends. CDR3 in amino acids: CASSSVGPESPLHF. In DNA form, the CDR3 reads TGCGCCAGCAGCTCCGTGGGCCCTGAATCACCCCTCCACTTT.

The gene calls are TRBV5-1 and TRBJ1-4, with TRBD1 matching over 8 bases. The V and J ends lost 5 bases and 7 bases, in that order; junction bases with no gene match: 7. The CDR3 sequence is 14 residues long. Germline loops: CDR1 SGHRS, CDR2 YFSETQ. The CDR3: CASSPGGPGEKLFF. DNA of the CDR3: TGCGCCAGCAGTCCAGGGGGCCCGGGTGAAAAACTGTTTTTT.

In this sample, this clone turned up once. V usage is TRBV27 and J usage is TRBJ1-2; 8 bases agree with TRBD1. CDR3 size: 15 residues. CDR1 is MNHEY and CDR2 is SMNVEV in the germline V gene (reference sequence). The J segment lost 3 bases and the V segment lost 4 bases, leaving 7 bases of the junction unmatched. CDR3 in amino acids: CASSSGQGLYYGYTF. CDR3 nucleotide sequence: TGTGCCAGCAGTTCAGGACAGGGATTATACTATGGCTACACCTTC.

V gene TRBV29-1 combines with J gene TRBJ2-3; TRBD1 agrees at 9 bases. The J segment lost 5 bases and the V segment lost 0 bases, leaving 6 bases of the junction unmatched. The CDR3 runs 15 residues. In germline, CDR1 is SQVTM, CDR2 ANQGSEA. The CDR3 spells CSVEDRGTGKDTQYF. The CDR3 nucleotides are TGCAGCGTTGAAGATCGGGGGACAGGGAAAGATACGCAGTATTTT.

As DNA, the CDR3 is TGCGCCAGCAGCTTGGAAGGACTAGCTAATTCTGGGGCCAACGTCCTGACTTTC. This translates into CASSLEGLANSGANVLTF. The chain joins TRBV5-1 to TRBJ2-6; 8 nucleotides match TRBD2. The CDR3 runs to 18 residues. CDR1 is SGHRS, CDR2 YFSETQ, per germline. The junction had 6 bases not matched to a gene; V was cut back by 0 bases and J by 1 base.

The V and J genes are TRBV10-1 and TRBJ2-5; a weak D match, TRBD1 (5 bases). V shed 7 bases and J shed 5 bases, with 20 bases lying between them. Germline-derived CDR1 and CDR2 are WNHNN and SYGVQD (reference sequence). The CDR3 has 15 residues. CDR3 nucleotide sequence: TGCGCCAGCACCAACTCGGACATCACCGTGGAGACCCAGTACTTC. As protein: CASTNSDITVETQYF.

The V gene is TRBV5-1, the J gene TRBJ1-2; D is perhaps TRBD1 (5 bases). Germline V lookup: CDR1 SGHRS, CDR2 YFSETQ. The CDR3 covers 15 residues. The ends were cut back, 4 bases at V and 8 bases at J, with 21 bases in the middle. This CDR3 is CASSTGGDATWGYTF. The CDR3, as DNA: TGCGCCAGCAGCACCGGCGGGGACGCCACTTGGGGCTACACCTTC. The full variable domain, rest sourced from reference TRBV5-1 and TRBJ1-2, is KAGVTQTPRYLIKTRGQQVTLSCSPISGHRSVSWYQQTPGQGLQFLFEYFSETQRNKGNFPGRFSGRQFSNSRSEMNVSTLELGDSALYLCASSTGGDATWGYTFGSGTRLTVV.

This sequence joins TRBV5-1 and TRBJ2-7; 8 positions match TRBD2. CDR3 length equals 16 residues. Germline CDR1 is SGHRS and CDR2 is YFSETQ. The V gene end was trimmed by 4 bases and the J gene end by 1 base; junction bases not matched to a gene: 10. Here the CDR3 reads CASSGRESGGSYEQYF. The CDR3 coding sequence is TGCGCCAGCAGCGGACGTGAGAGCGGGGGTTCCTACGAGCAGTACTTC.

The chain joins TRBV6-6 to TRBJ1-1, with D possibly TRBD1 on 5 matching bases. Trimming shortened V by 6 bases and J by 1 base, and 15 bases separated the two germline ends. The germline gives CDR1 MNHNY, CDR2 SVGAGI (reference sequence). The CDR3 length is 15 residues. The CDR3 region is CASSKSREENTEAFF. CDR3 coding DNA: TGTGCCAGCAGCAAATCCAGGGAGGAGAACACTGAAGCTTTCTTT.

This chain links TRBV2 with TRBJ1-1; D gene ambiguous. This CDR3 comprises 14 residues. Between the trimmed V and J ends, which lost 2 bases and 1 base, there was a span of 8 bases. Per germline, CDR1 SNHLY and CDR2 FYNNEI. The CDR3 region is CASSERRGNTEAFF. CDR3 nucleotide sequence: TGTGCCAGCAGTGAAAGACGGGGGAACACTGAAGCTTTCTTT.

J is TRBJ2-3 and V is TRBV30, with unresolved D. The CDR3 runs 16 residues. The germline V gene encodes CDR1 GTSNPN and CDR2 SVGIG (reference sequence). The V end was cut by 2 bases, the J end by 2 bases, with 17 bases between. CDR3 coding DNA: TGTGCCTGGAGTTTTGGGCCCCGAACATTCACAGATACGCAGTATTTT. Its protein is CAWSFGPRTFTDTQYF.

V gene TRBV12-5 combines with J gene TRBJ2-1; D is uncertain. Germline CDR1 LGHNT, CDR2 FRNRAP. Trimming shortened V by 6 bases and J by 9 bases, and 12 bases separated the two germline ends. The CDR3 loop spans 12 amino acids. CDR3 coding DNA: TGTGCTAGTGGCCGATTACAATCTGAGCAGTTCTTC. Translating it yields CASGRLQSEQFF.